These 17 T cell receptor beta chains share one sample of origin, sequenced in a study of T cells after yellow fever vaccination. MiXCR was run by TCRdb on the 5' RACE reads, yielding one entry per CDR3 protein. This table has around 610,000 distinct CDR3 sequences, approximately 15% appearing once. The specimen was PBMCs, collected on the day of the yellow fever booster vaccination. The receptors were gathered from a man aged 25 to 45 who received the YFV17D yellow fever vaccine.

This clonotype was observed a few times. The CDR3 DNA sequence: TGTGCCAGCAGCTTAGTACAGGGGGCCGACGAGCAGTACTTC. Translating it yields CASSLVQGADEQYF. The V gene is TRBV7-9, the J gene TRBJ2-7, with 9 nucleotides matching TRBD1. The CDR3 consists of 14 residues. The V and J ends lost 1 base and 5 bases, in that order; junction bases with no gene match: 3. Germline V CDR1 and CDR2: SEHNR, FQNEAQ (reference sequence).

The chain is built from TRBV3-1 and TRBJ2-1; TRBD2 matches at 11 bases. J was trimmed by 15 bases and V by 0 bases; bases with no gene match: 7. Germline CDR1 is LGHDT and CDR2 is YNNKEL (reference sequence). This CDR3 contains 14 residues. CDR3 in amino acids: CASSQDSSGRAWFF. The CDR3 DNA sequence: TGTGCCAGCAGCCAAGATAGTAGCGGGAGGGCCTGGTTCTTC.

The V gene is TRBV20-1, the J gene TRBJ2-5; weak D call: TRBD1 (6 bases). Per the germline V gene, CDR1 is DFQATT and CDR2 is SNEGSKA (reference sequence). Trimming shortened V by 6 bases and J by 5 bases, and 13 bases separated the two germline ends. The CDR3 consists of 12 residues. DNA for the CDR3: TGCAGTGCCCCGACAGGCTACGAGACCCAGTACTTC. Translation gives CSAPTGYETQYF.

J is TRBJ1-2 and V is TRBV7-8; the D gene is possibly TRBD1 (5 bases). Trimming removed 1 base from V and 8 bases from J, with 11 bases in between. CDR1 and CDR2 from the germline V gene are SGHVS and FQNEAQ. The CDR3 extends over 13 amino acids. The CDR3 DNA follows: TGTGCCAGCAGCTTAGATCCAGGGTACGGCTACACCTTC. Amino acid sequence: CASSLDPGYGYTF.

This clonotype was seen only a few times. J is TRBJ2-1 and V is TRBV20-1, with 9 bases lining up with TRBD1. Germline V lookup: CDR1 DFQATT, CDR2 SNEGSKA (reference sequence). Trimming at V came to 3 bases and at J to 6 bases, leaving 9 bases not matched to a gene. The CDR3 is 15 residues long. The CDR3 here is CSASPPGQGSNEQFF. CDR3 in DNA: TGCAGTGCTAGCCCCCCGGGACAGGGCTCCAATGAGCAGTTCTTC.

This clonotype was found many times. The CDR3, as DNA: TGTGCCAGCAGTTTAAGGGACAGGGGAGCCTACGAGCAGTACTTC. As protein: CASSLRDRGAYEQYF. This sequence joins TRBV12-3 or TRBV12-4 and TRBJ2-7, with TRBD1 matching over 10 bases. The CDR3 runs 15 residues. With V trimmed by 2 bases and J by 2 bases, 3 bases remained unmatched.

The chain joins TRBV30 to TRBJ2-1, with TRBD2 matching 7 bases. The V gene end was trimmed by 4 bases and the J gene end by 6 bases; junction bases not matched to a gene: 9. From germline, CDR1 is GTSNPN and CDR2 SVGIG (reference sequence). This CDR3 spans 14 amino acids. This CDR3 reads CAWNGREKVNEQFF. The DNA for the CDR3 is TGTGCCTGGAACGGGCGGGAGAAGGTCAATGAGCAGTTCTTC. Looking up the rest from reference TRBV30 and TRBJ2-1 gives the full variable domain: SQTIHQWPATLVQPVGSPLSLECTVEGTSNPNLYWYRQAAGRGLQLLFYSVGIGQISSEVPQNLSASRPQDRQFILSSKKLLLSDSGFYLCAWNGREKVNEQFFGPGTRLTVL.

The rearrangement links TRBV6-1 to TRBJ2-3, with D unresolved. V dropped 4 bases and J dropped 2 bases, with 10 bases sitting between them. CDR3 length: 14 residues. CDR1 is MNHNS and CDR2 is SASEGT in the germline V gene. The CDR3 sequence is CASSASRTTDTQYF. The CDR3 region has the DNA TGTGCCAGCAGTGCAAGCCGAACCACAGATACGCAGTATTTT.

This clonotype was seen many times. The chain employs TRBV12-3 or TRBV12-4 and TRBJ2-3; D remains ambiguous. V shed 3 bases and J shed 0 bases, with 4 bases lying between them. The CDR3 is 13 amino acids. The CDR3 nucleotides read TGTGCCAGCAGTTTTGACAGCACAGATACGCAGTATTTT. Translating it yields CASSFDSTDTQYF.

This clonotype has just a few counts. V and J are TRBV5-1 and TRBJ2-1, with D possibly TRBD1 on 5 matching bases. Trimming left V 0 bases short and J 5 bases short, with 9 bases between. This CDR3 contains 14 residues. From germline, CDR1 is SGHRS and CDR2 YFSETQ. CDR3 DNA: TGCGCCAGCAGCTTGGTCCCAGGGAACAATGAGCAGTTCTTC. It translates to CASSLVPGNNEQFF.

This clonotype was seen a handful of times. V usage is TRBV7-2 and J usage is TRBJ2-7; tentative D call: TRBD2 (6 bases). With 5 bases removed from V and 5 bases from J, the gap between germline ends came to 16 bases. The CDR3 totals 14 residues. Germline assignment: CDR1 SGHTA and CDR2 FQGNSA. The chain's CDR3 is CASSPSRGLDEQYF. DNA for the CDR3: TGTGCCAGCAGCCCCAGCCGGGGACTGGACGAGCAGTACTTC.

This chain connects TRBV4-1 to TRBJ2-1, with 7 bases fitting TRBD1. Germline-derived CDR1 and CDR2 are MGHRA and YSYEKL. This CDR3 has 15 residues. The ends lost 4 bases at V and 0 bases at J; junction bases unmatched: 3. CDR3 loop: CASSRGQFSYNEQFF. CDR3 nucleotide sequence: TGCGCCAGCAGCCGGGGACAGTTCTCCTACAATGAGCAGTTCTTC.

The gene calls are TRBV7-2 and TRBJ1-2; weak D call: TRBD1 (5 bases). Per germline, CDR1 SGHTA and CDR2 FQGNSA. Trimming took 1 base from V and 0 from J, leaving 12 bases between them. The CDR3 spans 16 residues. This CDR3 is CASSLVLTAANYGYTF. CDR3 nucleotide sequence: TGTGCCAGCAGCTTAGTACTGACAGCGGCTAACTATGGCTACACCTTC.

This clonotype was found a few times. The chain carries TRBV14 and TRBJ2-1; D not resolved. V lost 8 bases to trimming and J lost 9 bases, with 11 bases between them. This CDR3 spans 11 amino acids. From germline, CDR1 is SGHDN and CDR2 FVKESK. CDR3 DNA sequence: TGTGCCAGCCCCCCTTCCGGTGAGCAGTTCTTC. This sequence encodes CASPPSGEQFF.

The chain carries TRBV28 and TRBJ2-7; 12 bases line up with TRBD2. This CDR3 comprises 16 residues. Trimming removed 8 bases from V and 0 bases from J; junction bases left unmatched: 8. Germline CDR1 MDHEN, CDR2 SYDVKM. In DNA form, the CDR3 reads TGTGCCAGCGAACTAGCGGGAGGTCCGAGCTCCTACGAGCAGTACTTC. Translating gives CASELAGGPSSYEQYF. Full variable domain (remainder filled in from reference TRBV28 and TRBJ2-7): DVKVTQSSRYLVKRTGEKVFLECVQDMDHENMFWYRQDPGLGLRLIYFSYDVKMKEKGDIPEGYSVSREKKERFSLILESASTNQTSMYLCASELAGGPSSYEQYFGPGTRLTVT.

CDR3 nucleotide sequence: TGTGCCAGCTCATCAGACAGTTACACCGGGGAGCTGTTTTTT. Translation: CASSSDSYTGELFF. The rearrangement joins TRBV18 to TRBJ2-2, with D perhaps TRBD1 (5 bases). The V gene lost 5 bases and the J gene lost 3 bases, with 10 bases spanning the gap. The CDR3 consists of 14 residues. Per germline, CDR1 KGHSH and CDR2 LQKENI.

V is TRBV18 and J is TRBJ2-3; D possibly corresponds to TRBD2 (6 bases). Germline lookup yields CDR1 KGHSH and CDR2 LQKENI. The CDR3 has 14 residues. V lost 3 bases and J 2 bases, leaving 9 bases between the germline ends. Written as DNA, the CDR3 is TGTGCCAGCTCACCGCGGGAACACACAGATACGCAGTATTTT. The encoded protein is CASSPREHTDTQYF.